This TCR beta chain was captured in a study of blood T cell repertoires in COVID-19. Across the whole study: Spain, Italy and the United States supplied samples that represented acute and convalescent COVID-19. From T cells, B-cell-depleted T cells, or PBMCs came the material, which was cDNA or gDNA.

TCRdb's copy holds only in-frame clones and misses some; the assay was immunoSEQ multiplex PCR. The sample records some 150,000 clones, more than 85% being singletons. Germline lookup yields CDR1 LGHDT and CDR2 YNNKEL (reference sequence). V shed 3 bases and J 4 bases; nucleotides not matched to a gene: 4. The CDR3 is made up of 15 amino acids. The specimen sequenced was peripheral blood. The TCR was taken from a man in his 60s with active or convalescent COVID-19. This chain joins TRBV3-1 (or the pseudogene TRBV3-2) and TRBJ1-5; TRBD1 matches at 9 bases. CDR3 amino acids: CASSHGTGKNQPQHF. The DNA of the CDR3 is TGTGCCAGCAGCCATGGGACAGGGAAAAATCAGCCCCAGCATTTT.